This entry lists 5 T cell receptor beta chains sequenced from one sample in a study of blood T cell repertoires in COVID-19. Measured with immunoSEQ multiplex PCR; TCRdb has only the in-frame clones, and not every one. The data hold around 230,000 clones, with approximately 90% observed a single time. Sequencing was done on a sample of peripheral blood. All receptors come from a man between 60 and 75 years old who had recovered from COVID-19.

This clone has only a few counts. J is TRBJ2-7 and V is TRBV7-2; 7 bases map to TRBD1. The CDR3 sequence is 14 residues long. With 5 bases clipped from V and 6 bases from J, the junction kept 10 bases outside the gene matches. Germline V gene data show CDR1 as SGHTA and CDR2 as FQGNSA. In DNA form, the CDR3 reads TGTGCCAGCAGCCCGGACAGGTGGGCTCGCGAGCAGTACTTC. It encodes CASSPDRWAREQYF.

This rearrangement joins TRBV5-6 to TRBJ1-6, with D unresolved. The CDR3 has 12 residues. Trimming pared 0 bases from V and 10 bases from J, leaving 5 bases between. Germline loops: CDR1 SGHDT, CDR2 YYEEEE. CDR3 loop: CASSLGQSPLHF. DNA of the CDR3: TGTGCCAGCAGCTTGGGACAATCACCCCTCCACTTT.

The J gene is TRBJ1-4, the V gene TRBV7-6, with TRBD1 matching 8 bases. The length of the CDR3 is 15 residues. The germline gives CDR1 SGHVS, CDR2 FNYEAQ. J was trimmed by 5 bases and V by 3 bases; bases with no gene match: 5. CDR3 nucleotides: TGTGCCAGCAGCTTCACGGACAGGGTCAATGAAAAACTGTTTTTT. Translating it yields CASSFTDRVNEKLFF.

The chain recombines TRBV19 with TRBJ1-2; D gene unclear. This CDR3 comprises 15 residues. Trimming stripped 3 bases from V and 6 bases from J, with 17 bases between. Germline CDR1 LNHDA, CDR2 SQIVND (reference sequence). CDR3 loop: CASSINDRGRNGYTF. Written as DNA, the CDR3 is TGTGCCAGTAGTATTAACGATCGGGGTAGGAATGGCTACACCTTC. Variable domain in full (rest from reference TRBV19 and TRBJ1-2): DGGITQSPKYLFRKEGQNVTLSCEQNLNHDAMYWYRQDPGQGLRLIYYSQIVNDFQKGDIAEGYSVSREKKESFPLTVTSAQKNPTAFYLCASSINDRGRNGYTFGSGTRLTVV.

Points on this clone: Other nucleotide sequences in the sample specify the same CDR3. The chain uses TRBV9 and TRBJ1-2; 7 positions agree with TRBD1. Unmatched junction bases numbered 2, after V lost 0 bases and J lost 3 bases. This CDR3 is 14 amino acids long. The germline gives CDR1 SGDLS, CDR2 YYNGEE. CDR3 loop: CASSVVQGDYGYTF. The CDR3 nucleotides are TGTGCCAGCAGCGTAGTTCAGGGGGACTATGGCTACACCTTC.